This T cell receptor beta chain came from a study of blood T cell repertoires in COVID-19. Across the whole study: Sites in the United States, Italy and Spain provided acute and convalescent COVID-19 samples. Sample material is recorded as cDNA or gDNA derived from T cells, B-cell-depleted T cells, or PBMCs.

Trimming left V 0 bases short and J 6 bases short, with 12 bases between. The germline gives CDR1 SGHRS, CDR2 YFSETQ. The CDR3 runs 14 residues. Individuals aged roughly 18 to 100 years were recruited from 24 US areas. Authors' processing steps: By means of reference gene primer amplification, nucleated cell counts were estimated. The protocol was immunoSEQ multiplex PCR, while the TCRdb copy is restricted to in-frame clones and leaves out a portion. V and J calls and clone size are those listed in that table; D and trimming were worked out from the DNA. The table has approximately 250,000 clones, 70% to 90% seen once.

The TCR originated in a young woman with acute COVID-19. The sample consisted of PBMCs or T cells enriched from blood (not recorded which). This chain links TRBV5-1 with TRBJ1-2; D is unclear. CDR3 residues: CASSLAKREDGYTF. CDR3 bases: TGCGCCAGCAGCTTGGCCAAAAGGGAGGATGGCTACACCTTC.